This T cell receptor beta chain was observed in a study of blood T cell repertoires in COVID-19. Study in general: PBMCs, B-cell-depleted T cells, or T cells were the source of the cDNA or gDNA that made up the material.

Which cohort a participant joined came from the clinical history participants gave. Two negative PCRs, clearance, or symptom resolution characterized the recovered Cohort 3 donors. The germline V gene encodes CDR1 SGHRS and CDR2 YFSETQ. CDR3 size: 14 residues. V lost 0 bases and J 2 bases, leaving 7 bases between the germline ends. Per the original data handling: Reference gene primer amplification in the assay estimated nucleated cell counts. TCRdb keeps only in-frame clones here, not all; method: immunoSEQ multiplex PCR. V and J calls and clone size are given by that table; D and trimming were obtained from the DNA. This table has some 200,000 clones, around 87% appearing once.

The genes are TRBV5-1 and TRBJ2-3, with D unresolved. The TCR originated in a woman aged 25 to 39 who had recovered from COVID-19. The sequenced sample consisted of PBMCs or T cells enriched from blood (not recorded which). Here the CDR3 DNA reads TGCGCCAGCAGCTTGGACTCTCACACAGATACGCAGTATTTT. Translating gives CASSLDSHTDTQYF.